The 10 T cell receptor beta chains reported below all come from one sample, sequenced in a study of blood T cell repertoires in COVID-19. Sequencing used immunoSEQ multiplex PCR; TCRdb keeps in-frame clones, though not all of them. The sample gives fewer than 200,000 clones, approximately 84% of which show up once; 8.3% is in the top ten. What was sequenced was peripheral blood. These receptors all stem from a woman aged 60-75 years with COVID-19, enrolled during active disease.

J is TRBJ2-3 and V is TRBV29-1, with D hard to call. The V gene lost 0 bases and the J gene lost 1 base, with 8 bases spanning the gap. This CDR3 has 14 residues. Germline values: CDR1 SQVTM, CDR2 ANQGSEA. DNA for the CDR3: TGCAGCGTTGAAGACCTTACTCGCACAGATACGCAGTATTTT. Residues: CSVEDLTRTDTQYF.

V and J are TRBV2 and TRBJ2-2, with 9 bases that match TRBD2. Trimming at V came to 7 bases and at J to 5 bases, leaving 11 bases not matched to a gene. Germline CDR1 SNHLY, CDR2 FYNNEI. CDR3 size: 16 residues. CDR3 residues: CASIRDGSGGTGELFF. DNA for the CDR3: TGTGCCAGCATCCGGGACGGTAGCGGGGGAACCGGGGAGCTGTTTTTT.

The CDR3 DNA reads as TGTGCCAGCAGCCTACTGATCACCCTCGCCTACGAGCAGTACTTC. Translating gives CASSLLITLAYEQYF. The rearrangement joins TRBV11-2 to TRBJ2-7, with no clear D. Germline V gives CDR1 SGHAT, CDR2 FQNNGV. The length of the CDR3 is 15 residues. Trimming took 5 bases from V and 2 from J, leaving 16 bases between them.

The chain carries TRBV5-6 and TRBJ1-2; D is undetermined. CDR1 and CDR2 from the germline V gene are SGHDT and YYEEEE. The CDR3 is made up of 11 amino acids. V dropped 0 bases and J dropped 8 bases, with 5 bases sitting between them. The CDR3 DNA follows: TGTGCCAGCAGCTTGGATGAGGGCTACACCTTC. Amino acids: CASSLDEGYTF.

The chain is built from TRBV10-3 and TRBJ1-1, with 7 nucleotides matching TRBD1. Trimming at V came to 6 bases and at J to 1 base, leaving 2 bases not matched to a gene. The CDR3 length is 13 residues. Germline V gives CDR1 ENHRY, CDR2 SYGVKD. CDR3 bases: TGTGCCATCAGACAGGGGCAGAACACTGAAGCTTTCTTT. It is translated as CAIRQGQNTEAFF.

The chain carries TRBV5-1 and TRBJ1-2; TRBD1 might be the D (5 bases). The ends were cut back, 4 bases at V and 3 bases at J, with 13 bases in the middle. CDR1 and CDR2 (germline): SGHRS, YFSETQ. The CDR3 runs 14 residues. In nucleotides, the CDR3 is TGCGCCAGCAGCCTTACTCCGGGGGACTATGGCTACACCTTC. Its translation is CASSLTPGDYGYTF.

This sequence joins TRBV11-2 and TRBJ2-1; 12 bases line up with TRBD2. Germline loops: CDR1 SGHAT, CDR2 FQNNGV. The CDR3 covers 16 residues. V gave up 7 bases and J gave up 9 bases; unmatched junction bases: 13. CDR3 sequence reads: CASIKVLAGGPAEQFF. In nucleotides, the CDR3 is TGTGCCAGCATCAAAGTTCTAGCGGGGGGGCCCGCTGAGCAGTTCTTC.

The chain joins TRBV3-1 (or the pseudogene TRBV3-2) to TRBJ2-3, with TRBD2 matching 8 bases. The CDR3 totals 17 residues. CDR1 and CDR2 (germline): LGHDT, YNNKEL (reference sequence). With V trimmed by 4 bases and J by 0 bases, 9 bases remained unmatched. DNA of the CDR3: TGTGCCAGCAGCCTCCCTCAGCGGGGGCCTAGCACAGATACGCAGTATTTT. Its protein is CASSLPQRGPSTDTQYF.

The chain joins TRBV6-5 to TRBJ1-1; D not resolved. The CDR3 totals 15 residues. V gave up 0 bases and J gave up 0 bases, with 8 bases separating them. Germline CDR1 is MNHEY and CDR2 is SVGAGI. DNA of the CDR3: TGTGCCAGCAGTTACTCGCTCGGGGTGAACACTGAAGCTTTCTTT. Translated: CASSYSLGVNTEAFF.

This clone has a handful of counts. The chain joins TRBV7-9 to TRBJ1-3; D is undetermined. This CDR3 has 14 residues. CDR1 is SEHNR and CDR2 is FQNEAQ in the germline V gene (reference sequence). With 3 bases removed from V and 3 bases from J, the gap between germline ends came to 9 bases. The CDR3 sequence: CASSFQRIGNTIYF. CDR3 DNA: TGTGCCAGCAGCTTTCAGCGGATTGGAAACACCATATATTTT.